The text below deals with one T cell receptor beta chain. The sample carries other DNA sequences with the same CDR3. The germline gives CDR1 MDHEN, CDR2 SYDVKM. The CDR3 is 15 residues long. V lost 2 bases and J lost 5; bases outside the gene matches: 6. The data stem from a study of blood T cell repertoires in COVID-19. Original processing methods: Nucleated cell number was recorded as an estimate derived from reference gene primer amplification. TCRdb's table, derived via immunoSEQ multiplex PCR, lists solely in-frame clones and lacks some. D and trimming come from the DNA, and the V and J calls and clone size come from that table. Found here are 310,000 or so clones, around 87% of them singletons; the top ten hold 1%.

The specimen sequenced was peripheral blood. This receptor was identified in a man between 45 and 60 years old with active or convalescent COVID-19. The V call is TRBV28, the J call TRBJ1-5; 7 bases line up with TRBD1. The CDR3 here is CASSLTTGNYQPQHF. CDR3 coding DNA: TGTGCCAGCAGTTTAACGACAGGGAATTATCAGCCCCAGCATTTT.